A selection of T cell receptor beta chains follows, all from one sample in a study of control samples from healthy donors and cancer patients. Produced via immunoSEQ multiplex PCR; TCRdb's table is partial and in-frame only. The sample lists around 130,000 clones, around nine tenths occurring once. The sequenced material came from PBMCs. All receptors derive from a man aged 45-65 years with head and neck cancer. The CDR3 runs from the conserved cysteine through the conserved F or W. A D gene is named only where the DNA matches it firmly. Clone size, where shown, is once, few, many, or a class for clones that have expanded.

d_gene: TRBD2
v_gene: TRBV6-5
j_gene: TRBJ2-1
abundance: NA
CDR3aa: CAGARTSGAGQFF
CDR3nt: TGTGCCGGGGCCCGGACTAGCGGTGCGGGGCAGTTCTTC

d_gene: TRBD2
v_gene: TRBV7-2
j_gene: TRBJ2-5
abundance: NA
CDR3aa: CASSPRLAGETQYF
CDR3nt: TGTGCCAGCAGCCCCAGACTAGCGGGAGAGACCCAGTACTTC

d_gene: TRBD1
v_gene: TRBV5-4
j_gene: TRBJ1-1
abundance: few
CDR3aa: CASSIIRGSVDTEAFF
CDR3nt: TGTGCCAGCAGCATCATCAGGGGGTCTGTGGACACTGAAGCTTTCTTT

d_gene: NA
v_gene: TRBV6-1
j_gene: TRBJ1-1
abundance: few
CDR3aa: CASSEHLNTEAFF
CDR3nt: TGTGCCAGCAGTGAGCACCTAAACACTGAAGCTTTCTTT

d_gene: NA
v_gene: TRBV4-1
j_gene: TRBJ2-7
abundance: NA
CDR3aa: CASSRTSTSSYEQYF
CDR3nt: TGCGCCAGCAGCCGGACTTCGACCTCCTCCTACGAGCAGTACTTC

d_gene: NA
v_gene: TRBV5-5
j_gene: TRBJ2-6
abundance: NA
CDR3aa: CASSLGRAGANVLTF
CDR3nt: TGTGCCAGCAGCTTGGGCAGGGCCGGGGCCAACGTCCTGACTTTC

d_gene: TRBD1
v_gene: TRBV10-3
j_gene: TRBJ1-1
abundance: NA
CDR3aa: CAIRQGMNTEAFF
CDR3nt: TGTGCCATCAGACAGGGGATGAACACTGAAGCTTTCTTT

d_gene: TRBD1
v_gene: TRBV7-2
j_gene: TRBJ1-4
abundance: NA
CDR3aa: CASSHPGAGGEKLFF
CDR3nt: TGTGCCAGCAGCCACCCGGGGGCAGGGGGTGAAAAACTGTTTTTT

d_gene: NA
v_gene: TRBV7-9
j_gene: TRBJ2-1
abundance: NA
CDR3aa: CASSKLDAPLGEQFF
CDR3nt: TGTGCCAGCAGCAAACTAGATGCCCCTCTGGGGGAGCAGTTCTTC

d_gene: NA
v_gene: TRBV20-1
j_gene: TRBJ2-1
abundance: NA
CDR3aa: CSASLPGTSYNEQFF
CDR3nt: TGCAGTGCTAGTTTACCCGGGACGTCCTACAATGAGCAGTTCTTC

d_gene: NA
v_gene: TRBV28
j_gene: TRBJ1-4
abundance: few
CDR3aa: CASSLMLTTNEKLFF
CDR3nt: TGTGCCAGCAGTTTGATGCTAACAACTAATGAAAAACTGTTTTTT

d_gene: NA
v_gene: TRBV20-1
j_gene: TRBJ2-1
abundance: NA
CDR3aa: CSANYYNEQFF
CDR3nt: TGCAGTGCTAACTACTACAATGAGCAGTTCTTC

d_gene: NA
v_gene: TRBV10-3
j_gene: TRBJ2-7
abundance: NA
CDR3aa: CAISEEGLKYEQYF
CDR3nt: TGTGCCATCAGTGAAGAGGGACTTAAATACGAGCAGTACTTC

d_gene: TRBD1
v_gene: TRBV10-3
j_gene: TRBJ1-1
abundance: NA
CDR3aa: CAISGQGVGTEAFF
CDR3nt: TGTGCCATCAGTGGACAGGGGGTGGGCACTGAAGCTTTCTTT

d_gene: TRBD2
v_gene: TRBV19
j_gene: TRBJ2-3
abundance: NA
CDR3aa: CASSVLAGGTDTQYF
CDR3nt: TGTGCCAGTAGTGTACTAGCGGGAGGCACAGATACGCAGTATTTT

d_gene: NA
v_gene: TRBV19
j_gene: TRBJ1-5
abundance: NA
CDR3aa: CASSSMRGAHSNQPQHF
CDR3nt: TGTGCCAGTAGTAGTATGAGGGGGGCCCATAGCAATCAGCCCCAGCATTTT

d_gene: NA
v_gene: TRBV6-5
j_gene: TRBJ2-7
abundance: NA
CDR3aa: CASSYSTERAFYEQYF
CDR3nt: TGTGCCAGCAGTTACTCGACAGAGCGGGCCTTCTACGAGCAGTACTTC

d_gene: TRBD1
v_gene: TRBV2
j_gene: TRBJ2-1
abundance: NA
CDR3aa: CASRDRGGSNEQFF
CDR3nt: TGTGCCAGCAGGGACAGGGGCGGGAGCAATGAGCAGTTCTTC

d_gene: TRBD2
v_gene: TRBV24-1
j_gene: TRBJ2-1
abundance: NA
CDR3aa: CATSDSAGSSHNEQFF
CDR3nt: TGTGCCACCAGTGATTCAGCGGGGTCCTCGCACAATGAGCAGTTCTTC

d_gene: NA
v_gene: TRBV7-9
j_gene: TRBJ2-5
abundance: NA
CDR3aa: CASSLRTLYQETQYF
CDR3nt: TGTGCCAGCAGCCTGAGAACATTGTACCAAGAGACCCAGTACTTC

d_gene: TRBD1
v_gene: TRBV28
j_gene: TRBJ1-1
abundance: NA
CDR3aa: CASSPNRQGANTEAFF
CDR3nt: TGTGCCAGCAGCCCCAACCGACAGGGGGCGAACACTGAAGCTTTCTTT

d_gene: TRBD1
v_gene: TRBV6-5
j_gene: TRBJ1-1
abundance: NA
CDR3aa: CASRGGTGMNTEAFF
CDR3nt: TGTGCCAGCAGAGGGGGGACAGGGATGAACACTGAAGCTTTCTTT

d_gene: NA
v_gene: TRBV7-2
j_gene: TRBJ2-7
abundance: NA
CDR3aa: CASSRYQFYEQYF
CDR3nt: TGTGCCAGCAGCCGGTATCAGTTCTACGAGCAGTACTTC

d_gene: NA
v_gene: TRBV4-1
j_gene: TRBJ1-3
abundance: NA
CDR3aa: CASSLLAQSENTIYF
CDR3nt: TGCGCCAGCAGCCTATTGGCCCAAAGCGAAAACACCATATATTTT

d_gene: TRBD1
v_gene: TRBV18
j_gene: TRBJ1-2
abundance: NA
CDR3aa: CASSPPVDRGNYTF
CDR3nt: TGTGCCAGCTCACCACCAGTGGACAGGGGAAACTACACCTTC

d_gene: TRBD1
v_gene: TRBV7-9
j_gene: TRBJ1-2
abundance: NA
CDR3aa: CASSLDSDRDYGYTF
CDR3nt: TGTGCCAGCAGCTTAGACTCGGACAGGGACTATGGCTACACCTTC

d_gene: NA
v_gene: TRBV18
j_gene: TRBJ1-5
abundance: NA
CDR3aa: CASSNANSNQPQHF
CDR3nt: TGTGCCAGCTCAAACGCCAATAGCAATCAGCCCCAGCATTTT

d_gene: TRBD2
v_gene: TRBV10-1
j_gene: TRBJ2-3
abundance: NA
CDR3aa: CASSYIAGGTTDTQYF
CDR3nt: TGCGCCAGCAGTTACATAGCGGGAGGTACCACAGATACGCAGTATTTT

d_gene: TRBD2
v_gene: TRBV3-1/TRBV3-2
j_gene: TRBJ2-1
abundance: NA
CDR3aa: CASSPSGGAGRNEQFF
CDR3nt: TGTGCCAGCAGCCCTAGCGGGGGGGCGGGGAGGAATGAGCAGTTCTTC

d_gene: NA
v_gene: TRBV12-3/TRBV12-4
j_gene: TRBJ2-3
abundance: NA
CDR3aa: CAYRNSTDTQYF
CDR3nt: TGTGCCTACAGAAATAGCACAGATACGCAGTATTTT

d_gene: NA
v_gene: TRBV4-1
j_gene: TRBJ1-6
abundance: NA
CDR3aa: CASSPGGWGSPLHF
CDR3nt: TGCGCCAGCAGCCCGGGGGGATGGGGGTCACCCCTCCACTTT

d_gene: NA
v_gene: TRBV15
j_gene: TRBJ1-1
abundance: NA
CDR3aa: CAIRVNTEAFF
CDR3nt: TGTGCCATCAGGGTGAATACTGAAGCTTTCTTT

d_gene: NA
v_gene: TRBV5-6
j_gene: TRBJ2-7
abundance: NA
CDR3aa: CASSSPGGLDEQYF
CDR3nt: TGTGCCAGCTCCTCTCCCGGCGGACTTGACGAGCAGTACTTC

d_gene: NA
v_gene: TRBV5-1
j_gene: TRBJ2-7
abundance: few
CDR3aa: CASSFQDASYEQYF
CDR3nt: TGCGCCAGCAGCTTTCAGGACGCCTCCTACGAGCAGTACTTC

d_gene: NA
v_gene: TRBV6-5
j_gene: TRBJ1-2
abundance: NA
CDR3aa: CASSWKPGTGYTF
CDR3nt: TGTGCCAGCAGTTGGAAGCCCGGTACTGGCTACACCTTC

d_gene: NA
v_gene: TRBV10-3
j_gene: TRBJ1-2
abundance: once
CDR3aa: CAITNPPGAYGYTF
CDR3nt: TGTGCCATCACAAACCCCCCAGGGGCCTATGGCTACACCTTC

d_gene: TRBD2
v_gene: TRBV7-9
j_gene: TRBJ2-5
abundance: NA
CDR3aa: CASIGREGLKTQYF
CDR3nt: TGTGCCAGCATCGGGAGGGAGGGCTTAAAGACCCAGTACTTC

d_gene: NA
v_gene: TRBV5-1
j_gene: TRBJ2-1
abundance: NA
CDR3aa: CASIGTNNEQFF
CDR3nt: TGCGCCAGCATTGGGACAAACAATGAGCAGTTCTTC

d_gene: NA
v_gene: TRBV18
j_gene: TRBJ2-1
abundance: NA
CDR3aa: CASSPPEIITIDEQFF
CDR3nt: TGTGCCAGCTCACCACCGGAAATTATCACAATCGATGAGCAGTTCTTC

d_gene: TRBD2
v_gene: TRBV27
j_gene: TRBJ2-3
abundance: NA
CDR3aa: CASSFTSGSSFTDTQYF
CDR3nt: TGTGCCAGCAGTTTCACTAGCGGCTCATCCTTCACAGATACGCAGTATTTT

d_gene: TRBD2
v_gene: TRBV19
j_gene: TRBJ2-1
abundance: NA
CDR3aa: CASSILAGGEQFF
CDR3nt: TGTGCCAGTAGTATTCTAGCGGGGGGGGAGCAGTTCTTC

d_gene: NA
v_gene: TRBV30
j_gene: TRBJ1-5
abundance: NA
CDR3aa: CAWEGGNQPQHF
CDR3nt: TGTGCCTGGGAAGGGGGGAATCAGCCCCAGCATTTT

d_gene: NA
v_gene: TRBV3-1/TRBV3-2
j_gene: TRBJ2-5
abundance: once
CDR3aa: CASSQILETQYF
CDR3nt: TGTGCCAGCAGCCAAATTTTGGAGACCCAGTACTTC

d_gene: NA
v_gene: TRBV4-2
j_gene: TRBJ1-3
abundance: NA
CDR3aa: CASRQKDSPGGNTIYF
CDR3nt: TGTGCCAGCAGACAAAAGGACAGCCCGGGGGGAAACACCATATATTTT

d_gene: TRBD2
v_gene: TRBV27
j_gene: TRBJ2-1
abundance: NA
CDR3aa: CASSPGLAGKVWEQFF
CDR3nt: TGTGCCAGCAGCCCAGGACTAGCGGGAAAAGTCTGGGAGCAGTTCTTC

d_gene: NA
v_gene: TRBV29-1
j_gene: TRBJ2-7
abundance: NA
CDR3aa: CSVVPGEAYEQYF
CDR3nt: TGCAGCGTTGTTCCGGGAGAAGCCTACGAGCAGTACTTC

d_gene: TRBD2
v_gene: TRBV10-1
j_gene: TRBJ2-7
abundance: NA
CDR3aa: CASSSGGSLGEQYF
CDR3nt: TGCGCCAGCTCTTCGGGCGGGAGTCTCGGCGAGCAGTACTTC

d_gene: NA
v_gene: TRBV6-1
j_gene: TRBJ1-5
abundance: NA
CDR3aa: CASSENVNQPQHF
CDR3nt: TGTGCCAGCAGTGAGAACGTCAATCAGCCCCAGCATTTT

d_gene: TRBD1
v_gene: TRBV5-1
j_gene: TRBJ2-3
abundance: few
CDR3aa: CASSPGQGTDTQYF
CDR3nt: TGCGCCAGCAGCCCAGGACAGGGCACAGATACGCAGTATTTT

d_gene: TRBD2
v_gene: TRBV5-6
j_gene: TRBJ2-1
abundance: few
CDR3aa: CASTPLAGSHNEQFF
CDR3nt: TGTGCCAGCACACCTCTAGCGGGGTCCCACAATGAGCAGTTCTTC

d_gene: NA
v_gene: TRBV5-4
j_gene: TRBJ2-6
abundance: NA
CDR3aa: CASSSQGSSGANVLTF
CDR3nt: TGTGCCAGCAGCTCCCAGGGTTCCTCTGGGGCCAACGTCCTGACTTTC

d_gene: NA
v_gene: TRBV12-2
j_gene: TRBJ2-4
abundance: NA
CDR3aa: CASRDERGGPSQAKNIQYF
CDR3nt: TGTGCAAGTCGCGACGAGCGGGGGGGGCCCTCGCAGGCCAAAAACATTCAGTACTTC

d_gene: TRBD1
v_gene: TRBV7-2
j_gene: TRBJ2-6
abundance: NA
CDR3aa: CASSPFRTGSGANVLTF
CDR3nt: TGTGCCAGCAGCCCCTTTCGGACAGGCTCTGGGGCCAACGTCCTGACTTTC

d_gene: NA
v_gene: TRBV21-1
j_gene: TRBJ1-1
abundance: NA
CDR3aa: CAIGEGTEAFF
CDR3nt: TGTGCCATCGGGGAGGGCACTGAAGCTTTCTTT

d_gene: NA
v_gene: TRBV28
j_gene: TRBJ1-5
abundance: NA
CDR3aa: CASNGRREFNQPQHF
CDR3nt: TGTGCCAGCAATGGTAGACGGGAATTCAATCAGCCCCAGCATTTT

d_gene: TRBD2
v_gene: TRBV5-4
j_gene: TRBJ2-5
abundance: NA
CDR3aa: CASSPTSDQETQYF
CDR3nt: TGTGCCAGCAGCCCAACTAGCGACCAAGAGACCCAGTACTTC

d_gene: NA
v_gene: TRBV20-1
j_gene: TRBJ1-1
abundance: NA
CDR3aa: CSAPHNEAFF
CDR3nt: TGCAGTGCCCCTCATAACGAAGCTTTCTTT